What follows are 9 T cell receptor beta chains derived from one specimen sequenced in a study of blood T cell repertoires in COVID-19. TCRdb's copy holds only in-frame clones and misses some; the assay was immunoSEQ multiplex PCR. The data contain 200,000 to 250,000 clones, approximately 86% of them singletons. Material for sequencing was peripheral blood. The receptors originated from a woman in her twenties or thirties who had recovered from COVID-19.

J is TRBJ2-5 and V is TRBV5-4, with TRBD1 matching over 9 bases. This CDR3 is 15 amino acids long. The germline V gene has CDR1 SGHNT and CDR2 YYREEE (reference sequence). V shed 2 bases and J 5 bases; nucleotides not matched to a gene: 7. The CDR3 DNA is TGTGCCAGCAGCTTCGGACAGGGGCGGATGGAGACCCAGTACTTC. Translated: CASSFGQGRMETQYF.

This chain links TRBV2 with TRBJ1-1; D unresolved. V dropped 6 bases and J dropped 0 bases, with 8 bases sitting between them. From germline, CDR1 is SNHLY and CDR2 FYNNEI. This CDR3 has 13 residues. DNA for the CDR3: TGTGCCAGCAGCCTACCGATGAACACTGAAGCTTTCTTT. Protein sequence: CASSLPMNTEAFF. Full variable domain (outside the CDR3, taken from reference TRBV2 and TRBJ1-1): EPEVTQTPSHQVTQMGQEVILRCVPISNHLYFYWYRQILGQKVEFLVSFYNNEISEKSEIFDDQFSVERPDGSNFTLKIRSTKLEDSAMYFCASSLPMNTEAFFGQGTRLTVV.

The V gene is TRBV11-2, the J gene TRBJ2-6, with TRBD2 as a possible D gene (6 bases). The CDR3 has 18 amino acids. Germline values: CDR1 SGHAT, CDR2 FQNNGV. With 0 bases removed from V and 4 bases from J, the gap between germline ends came to 16 bases. The CDR3 sequence is CASSLEGGIRSGANVLTF. The CDR3 region has the DNA TGTGCCAGCAGCTTAGAAGGCGGGATCCGATCCGGGGCCAACGTCCTGACTTTC.

The chain uses TRBV10-3 and TRBJ1-3, with 7 positions matching TRBD1. V was clipped by 6 bases and J by 2 bases; unmatched bases: 13. CDR1 ENHRY and CDR2 SYGVKD come from the germline V gene. The length of the CDR3 is 17 residues. The DNA of the CDR3 is TGTGCCATCAGCCGCCCCCGGACAGGATCGACTGGAAACACCATATATTTT. This codes for CAISRPRTGSTGNTIYF.

V and J are TRBV28 and TRBJ1-5, with D hard to call. V lost 2 bases and J 7 bases, leaving 12 bases between the germline ends. CDR1 is MDHEN and CDR2 is SYDVKM in the germline V gene. The length of the CDR3 is 14 residues. The CDR3 DNA reads as TGTGCCAGCAGTTTAGGTCCAGCGGCACAGCCCCAGCATTTT. Translating gives CASSLGPAAQPQHF. Looking up the rest from reference TRBV28 and TRBJ1-5 gives the full variable domain: DVKVTQSSRYLVKRTGEKVFLECVQDMDHENMFWYRQDPGLGLRLIYFSYDVKMKEKGDIPEGYSVSREKKERFSLILESASTNQTSMYLCASSLGPAAQPQHFGDGTRLSIL.

This clone was recorded only once. J is TRBJ2-3 and V is TRBV5-4; no firm D call. Germline CDR1 and CDR2: SGHNT and YYREEE (reference sequence). The CDR3 is made up of 16 amino acids. V shed 9 bases and J shed 3 bases, with 23 bases lying between them. In nucleotides, the CDR3 is TGTGCCACCGGTGGTGCTGGCCAGCGTTCAACAGATACGCAGTATTTT. Translated: CATGGAGQRSTDTQYF.

J is TRBJ2-1 and V is TRBV5-4; TRBD2 agrees at 11 bases. The V segment lost 4 bases and the J segment 4 bases; nucleotides outside the gene matches: 4. Germline CDR1 and CDR2: SGHNT and YYREEE (reference sequence). The CDR3 is 15 residues long. The CDR3 loop reads CASSPGLAEYNEQFF. The CDR3 DNA reads as TGTGCCAGCAGCCCGGGACTAGCGGAATACAATGAGCAGTTCTTC. Using reference TRBV5-4 and TRBJ2-1 for the parts outside the CDR3, the full variable domain is ETGVTQSPTHLIKTRGQQVTLRCSSQSGHNTVSWYQQALGQGPQFIFQYYREEENGRGNFPPRFSGLQFPNYSSELNVNALELDDSALYLCASSPGLAEYNEQFFGPGTRLTVL.

The chain links TRBV7-9 to TRBJ2-7, with D possibly TRBD2 on 6 matching bases. The CDR3 consists of 16 residues. Germline V CDR1 and CDR2: SEHNR, FQNEAQ (reference sequence). Trimming shortened V by 5 bases and J by 1 base, and 18 bases separated the two germline ends. The CDR3, as DNA: TGTGCCAGCAGCCATGACACCCCGGGGGAATCCTACGAGCAGTACTTC. Protein: CASSHDTPGESYEQYF.

The chain couples TRBV7-9 to TRBJ2-7, with TRBD1 as a possible D gene (6 bases). The CDR3 is 14 amino acids. The germline V gene has CDR1 SEHNR and CDR2 FQNEAQ (reference sequence). The V end lost 0 bases, the J end lost 4 bases, and 10 bases lay between the germline ends. The CDR3 is CASSLAGAGYEQYF. The CDR3 region has the DNA TGTGCCAGCAGCTTAGCGGGGGCCGGATACGAGCAGTACTTC.